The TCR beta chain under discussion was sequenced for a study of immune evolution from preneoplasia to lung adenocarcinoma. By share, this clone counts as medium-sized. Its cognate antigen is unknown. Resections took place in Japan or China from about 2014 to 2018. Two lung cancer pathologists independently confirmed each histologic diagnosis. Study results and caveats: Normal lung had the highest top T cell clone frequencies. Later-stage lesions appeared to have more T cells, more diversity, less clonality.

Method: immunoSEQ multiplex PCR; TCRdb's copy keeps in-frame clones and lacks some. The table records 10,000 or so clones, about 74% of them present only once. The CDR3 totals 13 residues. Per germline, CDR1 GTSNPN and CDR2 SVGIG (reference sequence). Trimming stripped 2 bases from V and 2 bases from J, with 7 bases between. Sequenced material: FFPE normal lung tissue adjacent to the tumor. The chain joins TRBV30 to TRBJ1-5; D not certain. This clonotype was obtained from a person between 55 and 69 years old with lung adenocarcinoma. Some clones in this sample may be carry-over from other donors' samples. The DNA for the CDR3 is TGTGCCTGGAGTCTCCAGCGCAATCAGCCCCAGCATTTT. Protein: CAWSLQRNQPQHF.